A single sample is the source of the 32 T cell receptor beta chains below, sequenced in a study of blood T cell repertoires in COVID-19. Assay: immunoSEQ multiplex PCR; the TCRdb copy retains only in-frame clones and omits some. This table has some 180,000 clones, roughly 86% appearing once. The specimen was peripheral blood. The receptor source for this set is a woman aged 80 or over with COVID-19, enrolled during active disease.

CDR3 coding DNA: TGCGCCAGCAGCTTGGCTCAGGGTCCCTACGAGCAGTACTTC. This sequence encodes CASSLAQGPYEQYF. The V and J genes are TRBV5-1 and TRBJ2-7; TRBD1 might be the D (5 bases). The CDR3 length is 14 residues. Germline V gene lookup returns CDR1 SGHRS and CDR2 YFSETQ. With 0 bases removed from V and 2 bases from J, the gap between germline ends came to 9 bases.

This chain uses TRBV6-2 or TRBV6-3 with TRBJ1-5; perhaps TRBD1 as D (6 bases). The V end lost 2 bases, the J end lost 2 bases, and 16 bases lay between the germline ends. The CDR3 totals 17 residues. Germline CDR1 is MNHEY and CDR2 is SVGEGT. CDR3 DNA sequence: TGTGCCAGCAGTTACAATCACCGGGCAGGGGGCAATCAGCCCCAGCATTTT. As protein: CASSYNHRAGGNQPQHF.

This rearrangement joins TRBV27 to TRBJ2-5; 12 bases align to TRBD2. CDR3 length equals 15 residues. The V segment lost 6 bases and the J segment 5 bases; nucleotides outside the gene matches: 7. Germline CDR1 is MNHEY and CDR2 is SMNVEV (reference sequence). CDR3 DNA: TGTGCCAGCAGGGCTAGCGGGAGGGGGGTGGAGACCCAGTACTTC. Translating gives CASRASGRGVETQYF.

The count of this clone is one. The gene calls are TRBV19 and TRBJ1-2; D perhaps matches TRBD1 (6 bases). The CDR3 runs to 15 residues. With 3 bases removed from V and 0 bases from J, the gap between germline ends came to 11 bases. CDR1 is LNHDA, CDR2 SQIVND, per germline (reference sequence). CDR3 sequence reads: CASSIPDRANYGYTF. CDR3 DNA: TGTGCCAGTAGTATCCCGGACAGAGCTAACTATGGCTACACCTTC.

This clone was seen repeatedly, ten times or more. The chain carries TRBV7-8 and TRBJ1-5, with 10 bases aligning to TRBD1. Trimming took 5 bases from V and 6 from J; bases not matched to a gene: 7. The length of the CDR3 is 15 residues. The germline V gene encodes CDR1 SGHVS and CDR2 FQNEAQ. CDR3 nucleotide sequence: TGTGCCAGCAGCATCGACAGGGGGCGAGGTCAGCCCCAGCATTTT. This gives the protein CASSIDRGRGQPQHF.

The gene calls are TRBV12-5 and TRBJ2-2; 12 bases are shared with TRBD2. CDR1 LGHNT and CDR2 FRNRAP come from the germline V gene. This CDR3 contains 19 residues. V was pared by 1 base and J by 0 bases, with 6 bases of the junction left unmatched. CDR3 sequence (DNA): TGTGCTAGTGGTTTGGCCTCACTAGCGGGGGGACCGAACACCGGGGAGCTGTTTTTT. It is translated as CASGLASLAGGPNTGELFF.

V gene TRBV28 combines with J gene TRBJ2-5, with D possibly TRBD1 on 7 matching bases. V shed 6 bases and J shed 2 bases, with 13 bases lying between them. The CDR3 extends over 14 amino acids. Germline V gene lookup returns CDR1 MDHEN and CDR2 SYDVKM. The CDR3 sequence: CASRETGRQETQYF. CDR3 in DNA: TGTGCCAGCAGGGAGACAGGGAGGCAAGAGACCCAGTACTTC.

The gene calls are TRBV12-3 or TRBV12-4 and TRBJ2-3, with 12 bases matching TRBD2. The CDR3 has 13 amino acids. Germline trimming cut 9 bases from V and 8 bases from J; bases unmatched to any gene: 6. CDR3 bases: TGTGCCAGTTCGACTAGCGGGAGTGGTACGCAGTATTTT. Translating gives CASSTSGSGTQYF.

DNA for the CDR3: TGTGCCAGTAGTCCCCCCCGGGGGGCGTACGAGCAGTACTTC. This translates into CASSPPRGAYEQYF. The genes are TRBV19 and TRBJ2-7, with D perhaps TRBD2 (7 bases). Germline CDR1 LNHDA, CDR2 SQIVND (reference sequence). V lost 5 bases, J lost 4 bases, and 15 bases lay in between. The CDR3 spans 14 residues.

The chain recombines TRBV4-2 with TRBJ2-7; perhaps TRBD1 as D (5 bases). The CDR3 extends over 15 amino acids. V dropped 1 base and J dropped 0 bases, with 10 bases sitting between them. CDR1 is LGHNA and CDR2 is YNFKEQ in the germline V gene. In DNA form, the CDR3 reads TGTGCCAGCAGCCAAGCGACGCAGGGCTCCTACGAGCAGTACTTC. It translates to CASSQATQGSYEQYF.

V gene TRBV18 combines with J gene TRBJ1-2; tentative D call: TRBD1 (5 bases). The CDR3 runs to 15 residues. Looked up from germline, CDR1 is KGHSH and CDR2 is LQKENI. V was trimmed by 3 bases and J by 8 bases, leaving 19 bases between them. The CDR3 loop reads CASSPEPGGRRGYTF. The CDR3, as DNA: TGTGCCAGCTCACCGGAGCCGGGGGGGAGGCGCGGCTACACCTTC.

The CDR3 spells CASSDLAGAYEQYF. CDR3 coding DNA: TGCGCCAGCAGCGATCTAGCGGGCGCCTACGAGCAGTACTTC. This chain uses TRBV5-1 with TRBJ2-7; 8 nucleotides match TRBD2. This CDR3 is built from 14 residues. Germline loops: CDR1 SGHRS, CDR2 YFSETQ. J was trimmed by 2 bases and V by 4 bases; bases with no gene match: 5.

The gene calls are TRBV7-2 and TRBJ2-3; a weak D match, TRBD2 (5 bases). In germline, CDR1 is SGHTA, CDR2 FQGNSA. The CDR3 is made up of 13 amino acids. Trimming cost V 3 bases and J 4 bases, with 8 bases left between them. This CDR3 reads CASSFRRSDTQYF. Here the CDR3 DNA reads TGTGCCAGCAGCTTCAGGAGGTCAGATACGCAGTATTTT.

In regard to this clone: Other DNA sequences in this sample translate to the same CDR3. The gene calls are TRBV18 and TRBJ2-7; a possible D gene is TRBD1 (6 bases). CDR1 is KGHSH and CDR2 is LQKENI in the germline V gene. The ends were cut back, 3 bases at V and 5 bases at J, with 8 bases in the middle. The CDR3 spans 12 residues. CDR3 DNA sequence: TGTGCCAGCTCACCGACAGGAGACGAGCAGTACTTC. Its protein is CASSPTGDEQYF.

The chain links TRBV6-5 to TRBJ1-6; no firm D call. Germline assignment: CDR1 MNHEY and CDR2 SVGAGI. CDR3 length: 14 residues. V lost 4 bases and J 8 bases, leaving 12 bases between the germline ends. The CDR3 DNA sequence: TGTGCCAGCAGTTCCCTCGGTGAGGATTCACCCCTCCACTTT. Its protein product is CASSSLGEDSPLHF.

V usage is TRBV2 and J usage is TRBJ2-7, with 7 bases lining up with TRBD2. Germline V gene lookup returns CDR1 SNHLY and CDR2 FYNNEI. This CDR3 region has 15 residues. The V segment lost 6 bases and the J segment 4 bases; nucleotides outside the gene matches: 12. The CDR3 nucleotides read TGTGCCAGCAGGCCGTCGCTGGGGGGGATTTACGAGCAGTACTTC. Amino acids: CASRPSLGGIYEQYF.

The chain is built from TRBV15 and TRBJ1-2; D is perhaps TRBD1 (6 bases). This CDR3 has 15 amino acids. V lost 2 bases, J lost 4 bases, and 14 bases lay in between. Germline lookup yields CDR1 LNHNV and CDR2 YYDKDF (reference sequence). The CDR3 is CATSRSFGQLYGYTF. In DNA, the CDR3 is TGTGCCACCAGCAGAAGCTTCGGACAGCTCTATGGCTACACCTTC.

CDR3 coding DNA: TGTGCCAGCAGCCTCCAGGGGGCAGGGACGCAGTATTTT. Translated, it gives CASSLQGAGTQYF. The rearrangement links TRBV27 to TRBJ2-3; TRBD1 agrees at 8 bases. CDR1 is MNHEY and CDR2 is SMNVEV in the germline V gene (reference sequence). The CDR3 is 13 amino acids. V lost 6 bases and J lost 9; bases outside the gene matches: 8.

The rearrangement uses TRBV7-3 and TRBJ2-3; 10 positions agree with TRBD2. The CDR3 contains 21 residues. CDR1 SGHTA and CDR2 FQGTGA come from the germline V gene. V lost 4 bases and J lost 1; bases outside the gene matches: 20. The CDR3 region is CASSSLPLGLAGVARTDTQYF. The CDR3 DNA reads TGTGCCAGCAGCTCATTACCCCTCGGGCTAGCGGGAGTCGCTCGCACAGATACGCAGTATTTT.

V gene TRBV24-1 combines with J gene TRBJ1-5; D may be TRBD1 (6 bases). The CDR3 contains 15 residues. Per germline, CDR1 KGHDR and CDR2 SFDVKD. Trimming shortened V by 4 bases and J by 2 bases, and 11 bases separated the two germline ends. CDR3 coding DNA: TGTGCCACCAGTGACAGGGGAAGGGGCAATCAGCCCCAGCATTTT. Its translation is CATSDRGRGNQPQHF.

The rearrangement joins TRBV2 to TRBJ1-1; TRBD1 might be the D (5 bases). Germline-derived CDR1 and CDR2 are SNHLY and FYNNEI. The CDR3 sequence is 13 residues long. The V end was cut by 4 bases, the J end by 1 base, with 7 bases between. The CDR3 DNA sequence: TGTGCCAGCAGTGTTGGACAGAACACTGAAGCTTTCTTT. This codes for CASSVGQNTEAFF.

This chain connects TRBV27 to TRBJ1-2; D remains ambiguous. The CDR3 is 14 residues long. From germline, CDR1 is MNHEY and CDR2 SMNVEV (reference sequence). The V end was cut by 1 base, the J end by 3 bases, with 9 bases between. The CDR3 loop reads CASSLYVGDYGYTF. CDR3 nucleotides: TGTGCCAGCAGTTTATACGTCGGGGACTATGGCTACACCTTC.

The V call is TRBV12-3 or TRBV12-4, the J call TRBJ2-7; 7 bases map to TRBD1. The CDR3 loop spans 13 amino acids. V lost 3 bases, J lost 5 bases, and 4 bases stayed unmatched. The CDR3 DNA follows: TGTGCCAGCAGTTTCCCAGGGGGACACGAGCAGTACTTC. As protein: CASSFPGGHEQYF.

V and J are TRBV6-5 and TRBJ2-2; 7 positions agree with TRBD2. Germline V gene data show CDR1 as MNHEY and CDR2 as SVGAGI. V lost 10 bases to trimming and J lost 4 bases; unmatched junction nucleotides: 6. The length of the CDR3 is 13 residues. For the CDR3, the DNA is TGTGCCACCCGGACTAGGTTCACCGGGGAGCTGTTTTTT. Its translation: CATRTRFTGELFF.

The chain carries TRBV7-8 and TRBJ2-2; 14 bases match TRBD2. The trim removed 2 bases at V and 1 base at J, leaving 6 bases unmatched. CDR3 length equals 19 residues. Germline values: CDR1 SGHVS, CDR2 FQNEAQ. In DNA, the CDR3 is TGTGCCAGCAGCTTAACGGGACTAGCGGGGGTTCAGAACACCGGGGAGCTGTTTTTT. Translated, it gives CASSLTGLAGVQNTGELFF.

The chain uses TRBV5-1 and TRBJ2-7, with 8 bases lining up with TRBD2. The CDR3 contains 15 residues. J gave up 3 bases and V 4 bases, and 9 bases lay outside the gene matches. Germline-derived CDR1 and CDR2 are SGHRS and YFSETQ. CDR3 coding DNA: TGCGCCAGCAGCCGACGCGCCGGGACTAGCTACGAGCAGTACTTC. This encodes CASSRRAGTSYEQYF.

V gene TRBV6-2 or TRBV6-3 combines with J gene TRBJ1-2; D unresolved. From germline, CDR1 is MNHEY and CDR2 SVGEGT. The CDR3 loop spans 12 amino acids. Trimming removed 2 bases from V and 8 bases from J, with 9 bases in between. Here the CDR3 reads CASSYEGRGYTF. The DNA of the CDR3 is TGTGCCAGCAGTTACGAGGGCCGGGGCTACACCTTC.

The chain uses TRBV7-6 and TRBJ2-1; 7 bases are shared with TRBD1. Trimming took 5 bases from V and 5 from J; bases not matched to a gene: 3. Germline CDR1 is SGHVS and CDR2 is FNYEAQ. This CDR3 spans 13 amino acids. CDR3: CASSQGTDNEQFF. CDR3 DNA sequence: TGTGCCAGCAGCCAGGGGACAGACAATGAGCAGTTCTTC. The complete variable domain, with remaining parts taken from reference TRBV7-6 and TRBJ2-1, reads GAGVSQSPRYKVTKRGQDVALRCDPISGHVSLYWYRQALGQGPEFLTYFNYEAQQDKSGLPNDRFSAERPEGSISTLTIQRTEQRDSAMYRCASSQGTDNEQFFGPGTRLTVL.

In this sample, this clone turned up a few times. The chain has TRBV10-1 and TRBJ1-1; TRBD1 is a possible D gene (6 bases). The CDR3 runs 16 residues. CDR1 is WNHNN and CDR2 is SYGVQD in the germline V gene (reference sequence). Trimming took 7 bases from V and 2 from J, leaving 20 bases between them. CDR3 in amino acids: CASKGGDGQSNTEAFF. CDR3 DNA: TGCGCCAGCAAGGGGGGGGACGGGCAATCCAACACTGAAGCTTTCTTT.

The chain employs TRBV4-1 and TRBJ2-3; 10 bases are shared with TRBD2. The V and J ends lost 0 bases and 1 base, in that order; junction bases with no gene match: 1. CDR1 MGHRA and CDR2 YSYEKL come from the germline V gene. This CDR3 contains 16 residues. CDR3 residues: CASSQEGTSGTDTQYF. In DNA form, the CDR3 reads TGCGCCAGCAGCCAAGAAGGGACTAGCGGCACAGATACGCAGTATTTT.

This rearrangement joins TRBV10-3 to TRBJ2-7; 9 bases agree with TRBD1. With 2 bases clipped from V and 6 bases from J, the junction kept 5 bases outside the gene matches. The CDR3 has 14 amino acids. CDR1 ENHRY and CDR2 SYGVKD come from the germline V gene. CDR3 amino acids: CAISEGTGRFEQYF. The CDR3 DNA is TGTGCCATCAGTGAGGGGACAGGGAGGTTCGAGCAGTACTTC.

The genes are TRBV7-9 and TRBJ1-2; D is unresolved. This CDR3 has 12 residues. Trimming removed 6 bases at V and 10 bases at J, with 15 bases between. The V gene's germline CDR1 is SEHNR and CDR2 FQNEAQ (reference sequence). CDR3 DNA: TGTGCCAGCAGTCGTAGCAGCTTTGACTACACCTTC. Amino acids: CASSRSSFDYTF.